The source of this T cell receptor beta chain is a study of T cell repertoires in cytomegalovirus infection. Study-level information: The public TCR beta signatures pointed to both CMV infection and matching HLA type.

This clonotype was seen a few times. Its specificity is unknown. V lost 7 bases, J lost 10 bases, and 26 bases lay in between. CDR1 DFQATT and CDR2 SNEGSKA come from the germline V gene (reference sequence). This CDR3 spans 16 amino acids. General observations from the study: CMV-specific TCR beta clonotypes restricted by HLA-C dominated the ex vivo response. The cumulative frequency of public TCR beta families identified carriers of CMV plus the relevant HLA.

TCRdb fed the reads into MiXCR, producing one record per CDR3 protein. The repertoire consists of around 450,000 distinct CDR3 sequences, with under 40% occurring once and the leading ten covering roughly an eighth. The TCR originated in a human donor in good health (CMV status not recorded). Some clones in this sample may be carry-over from other donors' samples. The chain has TRBV20-1 and TRBJ1-6, with D maybe TRBD1 (5 bases). The sample comprised PBMCs. CDR3 residues: CSGPGPLSFADSPLHF. The CDR3 nucleotides read TGCAGTGGACCGGGACCCCTGTCATTTGCCGACTCACCCCTCCACTTT.